This TCR beta chain was documented in a study of blood T cell repertoires in COVID-19. Study-level background: The United States, Italy and Spain were the sources of the acute and convalescent COVID-19 samples.

Per germline, CDR1 MNHEY and CDR2 SMNVEV (reference sequence). The CDR3 extends over 15 amino acids. Trimming at V came to 6 bases and at J to 3 bases, leaving 6 bases not matched to a gene. This clone came up once. The assay was immunoSEQ multiplex PCR, and TCRdb's table has in-frame clones only and misses some. In the table there are approximately 240,000 clones, approximately 83% of which are singletons. The chain carries TRBV27 and TRBJ2-2; 8 nucleotides align to TRBD2. The receptor was isolated from a woman under 40 who had recovered from COVID-19. Material: peripheral blood. As DNA, the CDR3 is TGTGCCAGCAGGTCATGGCGGGGGGACACCGGGGAGCTGTTTTTT. It translates to CASRSWRGDTGELFF.